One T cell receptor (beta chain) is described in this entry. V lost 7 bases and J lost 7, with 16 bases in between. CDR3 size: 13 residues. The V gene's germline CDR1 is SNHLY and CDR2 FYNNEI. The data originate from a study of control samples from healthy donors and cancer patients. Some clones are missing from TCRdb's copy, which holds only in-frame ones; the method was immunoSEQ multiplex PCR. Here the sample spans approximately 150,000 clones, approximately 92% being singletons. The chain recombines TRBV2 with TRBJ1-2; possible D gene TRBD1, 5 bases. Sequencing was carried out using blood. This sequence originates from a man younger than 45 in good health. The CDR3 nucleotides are TGTGCCAGCACCGCGGGGGGGGACCGTGGCTACACCTTC. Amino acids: CASTAGGDRGYTF.